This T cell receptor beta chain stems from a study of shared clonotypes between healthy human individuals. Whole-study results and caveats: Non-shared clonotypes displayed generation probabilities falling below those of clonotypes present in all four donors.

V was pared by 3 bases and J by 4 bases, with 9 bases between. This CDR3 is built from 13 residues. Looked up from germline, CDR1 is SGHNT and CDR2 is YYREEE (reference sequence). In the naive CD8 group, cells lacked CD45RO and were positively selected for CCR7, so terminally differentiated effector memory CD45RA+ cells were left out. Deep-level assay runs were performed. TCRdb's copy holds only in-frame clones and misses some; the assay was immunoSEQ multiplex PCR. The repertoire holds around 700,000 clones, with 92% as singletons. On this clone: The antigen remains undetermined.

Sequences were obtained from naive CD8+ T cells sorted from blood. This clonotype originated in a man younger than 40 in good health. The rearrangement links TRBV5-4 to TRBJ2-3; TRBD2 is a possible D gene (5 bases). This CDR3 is CASSSGSPDTQYF. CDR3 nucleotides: TGTGCCAGCAGCTCGGGGTCCCCAGATACGCAGTATTTT.